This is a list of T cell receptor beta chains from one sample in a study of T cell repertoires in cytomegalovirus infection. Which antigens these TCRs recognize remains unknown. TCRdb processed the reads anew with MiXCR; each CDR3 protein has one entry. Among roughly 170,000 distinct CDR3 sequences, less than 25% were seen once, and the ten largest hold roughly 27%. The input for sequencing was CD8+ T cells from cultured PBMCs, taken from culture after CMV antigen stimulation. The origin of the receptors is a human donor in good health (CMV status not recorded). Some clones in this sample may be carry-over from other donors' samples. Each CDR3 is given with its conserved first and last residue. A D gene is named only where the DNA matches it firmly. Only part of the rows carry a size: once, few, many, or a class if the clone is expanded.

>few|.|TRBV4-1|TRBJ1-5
TGCGCCAGCAGCCAAGAACGGGGGACTAGCAATCAGCCCCAGCATTTT
CASSQERGTSNQPQHF
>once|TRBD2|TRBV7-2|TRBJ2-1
TGTGCCAGCAGCTCTGGGACTAGCGGGGGGCGGGTGGAGTTCTTC
CASSSGTSGGRVEFF
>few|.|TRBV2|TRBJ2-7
TGTGCCAGCAGAAAAGGGGGAGTCACCTACGAGCAGTACTTC
CASRKGGVTYEQYF
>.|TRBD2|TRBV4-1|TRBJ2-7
TGCGCCAGCAGCCAGAAGGTAGCGGGGACAACGGGGCAGTACTTC
CASSQKVAGTTGQYF
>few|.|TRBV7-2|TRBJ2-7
TGTGCCAGCAGCTTAGAGGGACAAATCTCCTACGAGCAGTACTTC
CASSLEGQISYEQYF
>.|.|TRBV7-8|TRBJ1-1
TGTGCCAGCAGCGACAGCGTCGAAGCTTTCTTT
CASSDSVEAFF
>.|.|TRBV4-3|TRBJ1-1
TGCGCCAGCAGCGACACGACAGAGAGCACTGAAGCTTTCTTT
CASSDTTESTEAFF
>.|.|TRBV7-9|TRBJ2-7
TGTGCCAGCAGCTTAGCGAGCAGGGTCTACGAGCAGTACTTC
CASSLASRVYEQYF
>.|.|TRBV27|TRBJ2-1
TGTGCCAGCAGTTTAGGGCCAGGGAATGAGCAGTTCTTC
CASSLGPGNEQFF
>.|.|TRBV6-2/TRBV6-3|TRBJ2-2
TGTGCCAGCAGTCCCAATTTCCCGACCGGGGAGCTGTTTTTT
CASSPNFPTGELFF
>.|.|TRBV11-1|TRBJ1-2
TGTGCCAGCAGCTTAGCCGTCAGAGACTATGGCTACACCTTC
CASSLAVRDYGYTF
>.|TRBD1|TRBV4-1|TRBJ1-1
TGCGCCAGCAGCCTGACAGGGATCGTCATGAACACTGAAGCTTTCTTT
CASSLTGIVMNTEAFF
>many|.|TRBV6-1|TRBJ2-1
TGTGCCAGCAAGGGGGAGGGTTCCTACAATGAGCAGTTCTTC
CASKGEGSYNEQFF
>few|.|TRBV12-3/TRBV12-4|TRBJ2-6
TGTGCCAGCAGATTCCGCAGGGCGGGGGCCGCCTCTGGGGCCAACGTCCTGACTTTC
CASRFRRAGAASGANVLTF
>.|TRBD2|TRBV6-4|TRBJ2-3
TGTGCCAGCAGACTGACTAGCGGGGTCACAGATACGCAGTATTTT
CASRLTSGVTDTQYF
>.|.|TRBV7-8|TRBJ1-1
TGTGCCAGCAGCTTAGCGGAAGTTCAGGGTGAAGCTTTCTTT
CASSLAEVQGEAFF
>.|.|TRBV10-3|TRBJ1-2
TGTGCCATCCCCGAGACAGGAGACCCCTATGGCTACACCTTC
CAIPETGDPYGYTF
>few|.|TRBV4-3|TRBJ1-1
TGCGCCAGCAGCCAAGGCAGTCTTACTGAAGCTTTCTTT
CASSQGSLTEAFF
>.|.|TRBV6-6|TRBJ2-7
TGTGCCAGCAGTGAGGAGCTCAGCTCTCTCTCCTACGAGCAGTACTTC
CASSEELSSLSYEQYF
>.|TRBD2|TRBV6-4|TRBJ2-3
TGTGCCAGCAGTGACTCTTCTGGCGGGGGGGCAACAGATACGCAGTATTTT
CASSDSSGGGATDTQYF
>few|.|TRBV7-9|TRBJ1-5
TGTGCCAGCAGCTTAGGGACGGAACCCAATCAGCCCCAGCATTTT
CASSLGTEPNQPQHF
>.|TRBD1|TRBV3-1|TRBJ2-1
TGTGCCAGCAGCCAGGGGACAGGGAACTCCTACAATGAGCAGTTCTTC
CASSQGTGNSYNEQFF
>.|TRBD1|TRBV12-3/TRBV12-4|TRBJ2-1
TGTGCCAGCAGTTTAAGGGACAGGGGGCATCCTTACAATGAGCAGTTCTTC
CASSLRDRGHPYNEQFF
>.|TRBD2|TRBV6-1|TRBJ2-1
TGTGCCAGCAGCGACGGGGGGGACAATGAGCAGTTCTTC
CASSDGGDNEQFF
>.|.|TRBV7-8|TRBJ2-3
TGTGCCAGCAGCTTCGTTGCGGGTAGCACAGATACGCAGTATTTT
CASSFVAGSTDTQYF
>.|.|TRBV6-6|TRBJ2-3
TGTGCCAGCAGTTACCCACTAGGGACTTCCGCCAGCACAGATACGCAGTATTTT
CASSYPLGTSASTDTQYF
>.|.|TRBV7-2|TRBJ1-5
TGTGCCAGCAGCGGTGGACAGCTAGATTATCAGCCCCAGCATTTT
CASSGGQLDYQPQHF
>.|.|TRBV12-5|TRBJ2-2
TGTGCTAGTGGTTTTGGCGCCGGGGAGCTGTTTTTT
CASGFGAGELFF
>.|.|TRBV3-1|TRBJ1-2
TGTGCCAGCAACCAAGGTGCTTCCAGGAGCTACACCTTC
CASNQGASRSYTF
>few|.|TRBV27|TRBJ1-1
TGTGCCAGCAGTATCCGGGGCCCAGGGGCTGAAGCTTTCTTT
CASSIRGPGAEAFF
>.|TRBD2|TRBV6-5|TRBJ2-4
TGTGCCAGCAGTTACTCCGTGGCGGGGGTAAAAAACAGTCAGTACTTC
CASSYSVAGVKNSQYF
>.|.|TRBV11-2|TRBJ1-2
TGTGCCAGCAACCCGGGGGGGCCTGGGGGCTACACCTTC
CASNPGGPGGYTF
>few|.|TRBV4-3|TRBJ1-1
TGCGCCAGCGCCGTAGAGCTGAACACTGAAGCTTTCTTT
CASAVELNTEAFF
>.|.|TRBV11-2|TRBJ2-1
TGTGCCAGCAGCTTGATTAGCGTGGAGGGGGGCCAGCACTACAATGAGCAGTTCTTC
CASSLISVEGGQHYNEQFF
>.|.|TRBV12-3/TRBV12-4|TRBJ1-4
TGTGCCAGCAACTCTCGTGGGAAGGGCGCAACTAATGAAAAACTGTTTTTT
CASNSRGKGATNEKLFF
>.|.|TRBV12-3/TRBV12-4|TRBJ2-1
TGTGCCAGCACCCCAAGGCTTCTGGACAATGAGCAGTTCTTC
CASTPRLLDNEQFF
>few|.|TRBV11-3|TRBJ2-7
TGTGCCAGCAGCTTAGGGTTAGGCGCCGAGCAGTACTTC
CASSLGLGAEQYF
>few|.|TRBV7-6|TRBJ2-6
TGTGCCAGCAGCTTAACCTACAGTCCCTCTGGGGCCAACGTCCTGACTTTC
CASSLTYSPSGANVLTF
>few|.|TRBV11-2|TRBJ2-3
TGTGCCAGCAGCTTAGAGTCCGGCACAGATACGCAGTATTTT
CASSLESGTDTQYF
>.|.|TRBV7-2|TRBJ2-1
TGTGCCAGCAGCCCATCAGGGTTCTCCTACAATGAGCAGTTCTTC
CASSPSGFSYNEQFF
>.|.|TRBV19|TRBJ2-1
TGTGCCACCGCGAAGGGCGGTGAGCAGTTCTTC
CATAKGGEQFF
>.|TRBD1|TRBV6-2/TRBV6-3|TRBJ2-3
TGTGCCAGCAGCACAGGGGATAGCACAGATACGCAGTATTTT
CASSTGDSTDTQYF
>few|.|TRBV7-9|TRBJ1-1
TGTGCCAGCAGCGACGGGGGCCGGATTTTTATGAACACTGAAGCTTTCTTT
CASSDGGRIFMNTEAFF
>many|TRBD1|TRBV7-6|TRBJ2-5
TGTGCCAGCAGCAGGGGGCCCGGGGAGACCCAGTACTTC
CASSRGPGETQYF
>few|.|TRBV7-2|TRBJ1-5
TGTGCCAGCAGCCCCCTGGGGGAACGCAATCAGCCCCAGCATTTT
CASSPLGERNQPQHF